The T cell receptor beta chain described here comes from a study of cytomegalovirus exposure and HLA in healthy donors. Across the whole study: The early release's HLA-typed donors yielded 80 million to 95 million unique TCRs.

With 0 bases clipped from V and 7 bases from J, the junction kept 3 bases outside the gene matches. This CDR3 region has 14 residues. Germline CDR1 is SGDLS and CDR2 is YYNGEE. PCR primers comprised 60 Vbeta and 13 Jbeta primers. Data came from immunoSEQ multiplex PCR; TCRdb stores just in-frame clones and leaves some out. The sample shows just over 200,000 clones, under 70% of them seen only once. Note on this clone: The antigen is unknown.

The study, taken as a whole, reports: Sequencing likely produced, as an artifact, a cluster of highly shared sequence variants. The later analysis indicated that the majority of CMV-associated TCR beta chains appeared HLA-restricted. The study labeled fewer than 200 TCR beta chains cytomegalovirus-associated.

What was sequenced was PBMCs. The TCR comes from a man aged 35-49 years in good health and CMV-seropositive. V and J are TRBV9 and TRBJ2-2; 7 bases agree with TRBD1. CDR3 amino acids: CASSVARGIGELFF. The CDR3 nucleotides are TGTGCCAGCAGCGTAGCCAGGGGGATCGGGGAGCTGTTTTTT.